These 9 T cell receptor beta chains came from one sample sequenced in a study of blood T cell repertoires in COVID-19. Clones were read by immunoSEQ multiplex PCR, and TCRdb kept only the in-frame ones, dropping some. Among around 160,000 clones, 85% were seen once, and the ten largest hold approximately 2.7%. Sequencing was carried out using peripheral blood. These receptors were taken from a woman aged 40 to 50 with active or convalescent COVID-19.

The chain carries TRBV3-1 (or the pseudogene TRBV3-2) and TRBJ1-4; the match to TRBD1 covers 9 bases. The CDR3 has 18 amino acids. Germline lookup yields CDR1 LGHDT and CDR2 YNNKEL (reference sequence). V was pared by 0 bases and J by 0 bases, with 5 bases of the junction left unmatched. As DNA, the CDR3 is TGTGCCAGCAGCCAAGATATAGGACAGGGGCCAACTAATGAAAAACTGTTTTTT. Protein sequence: CASSQDIGQGPTNEKLFF.

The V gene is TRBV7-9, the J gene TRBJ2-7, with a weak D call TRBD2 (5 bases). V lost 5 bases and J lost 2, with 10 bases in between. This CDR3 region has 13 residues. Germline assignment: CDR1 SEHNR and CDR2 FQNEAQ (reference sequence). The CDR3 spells CASSPPGAYEQYF. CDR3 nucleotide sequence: TGTGCCAGCAGCCCTCCCGGGGCCTACGAGCAGTACTTC.

The CDR3 DNA is TGTGCCAGCAGCCCACAGGGGGCGCGCTTCTACGAGCAGTACTTC. It translates to CASSPQGARFYEQYF. The V gene is TRBV27, the J gene TRBJ2-7; 9 nucleotides match TRBD1. Trimming removed 6 bases from V and 3 bases from J; junction bases left unmatched: 9. This CDR3 comprises 15 residues. In germline, CDR1 is MNHEY, CDR2 SMNVEV (reference sequence).

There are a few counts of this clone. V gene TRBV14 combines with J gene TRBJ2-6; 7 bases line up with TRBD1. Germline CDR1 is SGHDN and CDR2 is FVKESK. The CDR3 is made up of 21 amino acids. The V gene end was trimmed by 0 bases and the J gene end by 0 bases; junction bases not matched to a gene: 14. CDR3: CASSQEQGLRARNSGANVLTF. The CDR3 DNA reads TGTGCCAGCAGCCAAGAACAGGGGTTACGGGCCCGCAACTCTGGGGCCAACGTCCTGACTTTC.

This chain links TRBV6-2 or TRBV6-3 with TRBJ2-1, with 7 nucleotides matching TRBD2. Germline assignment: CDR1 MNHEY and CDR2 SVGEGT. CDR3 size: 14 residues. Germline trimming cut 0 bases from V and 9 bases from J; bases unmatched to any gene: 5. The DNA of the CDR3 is TGTGCCAGCAGTTACTCAGGGAGGGGATCTGAGCAGTTCTTC. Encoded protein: CASSYSGRGSEQFF.

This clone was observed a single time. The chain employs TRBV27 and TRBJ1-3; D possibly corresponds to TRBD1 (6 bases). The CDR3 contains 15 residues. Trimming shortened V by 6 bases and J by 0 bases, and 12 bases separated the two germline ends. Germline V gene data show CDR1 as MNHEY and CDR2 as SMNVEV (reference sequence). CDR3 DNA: TGTGCCAGCAGGGACAGCGATCACTCTGGAAACACCATATATTTT. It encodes CASRDSDHSGNTIYF.

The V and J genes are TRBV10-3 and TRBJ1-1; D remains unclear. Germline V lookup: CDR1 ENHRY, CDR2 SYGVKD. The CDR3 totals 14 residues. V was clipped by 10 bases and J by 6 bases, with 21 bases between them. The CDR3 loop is CATGAGRQESEAFF. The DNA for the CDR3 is TGTGCCACCGGTGCCGGCAGGCAAGAGTCTGAAGCTTTCTTT.

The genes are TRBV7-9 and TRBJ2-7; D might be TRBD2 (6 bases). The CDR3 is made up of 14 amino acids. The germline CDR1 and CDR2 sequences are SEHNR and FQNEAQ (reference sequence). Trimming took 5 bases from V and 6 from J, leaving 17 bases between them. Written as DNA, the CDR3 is TGTGCCAGCAGCCCCTCCCTAGCGTCCCCCGAGCAGTACTTC. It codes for CASSPSLASPEQYF. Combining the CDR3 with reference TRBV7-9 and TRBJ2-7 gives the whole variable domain DTGVSQNPRHKITKRGQNVTFRCDPISEHNRLYWYRQTLGQGPEFLTYFQNEAQLEKSRLLSDRFSAERPKGSFSTLEIQRTEQGDSAMYLCASSPSLASPEQYFGPGTRLTVT.

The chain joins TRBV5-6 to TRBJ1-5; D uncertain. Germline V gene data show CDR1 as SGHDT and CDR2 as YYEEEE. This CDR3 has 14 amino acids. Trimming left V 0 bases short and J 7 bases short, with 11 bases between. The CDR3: CASSLDSGEQPQHF. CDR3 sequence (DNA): TGTGCCAGCAGCTTGGATTCCGGGGAACAGCCCCAGCATTTT.